This T cell receptor (beta chain) was recovered during a study of tumor and adjacent non-tumor tissue in lung cancer. RNA was extracted from bulk tissue without any cell sorting. The library came from three nested PCR rounds adapted from ARM-PCR protocols. TCRdb reanalysed the multiplex PCR reads using MiXCR and keeps one entry per CDR3 protein. Of around 200,000 distinct CDR3 sequences detected, 71% appear once; the ten largest clones hold around 27%. This TCR was sampled from a man in his sixties with non-small cell lung cancer. Sequencing input: lung tumor tissue.

The CDR3 region is CASSNGQGMDTIYF. The CDR3 nucleotides read TGCGCCAGCAGCAACGGACAGGGGATGGACACCATATATTTT. The chain joins TRBV5-1 to TRBJ1-3; TRBD1 matches 9 bases. Per the germline V gene, CDR1 is SGHRS and CDR2 is YFSETQ. The CDR3 has 14 amino acids. Unmatched junction bases numbered 7, after V lost 4 bases and J lost 8 bases.